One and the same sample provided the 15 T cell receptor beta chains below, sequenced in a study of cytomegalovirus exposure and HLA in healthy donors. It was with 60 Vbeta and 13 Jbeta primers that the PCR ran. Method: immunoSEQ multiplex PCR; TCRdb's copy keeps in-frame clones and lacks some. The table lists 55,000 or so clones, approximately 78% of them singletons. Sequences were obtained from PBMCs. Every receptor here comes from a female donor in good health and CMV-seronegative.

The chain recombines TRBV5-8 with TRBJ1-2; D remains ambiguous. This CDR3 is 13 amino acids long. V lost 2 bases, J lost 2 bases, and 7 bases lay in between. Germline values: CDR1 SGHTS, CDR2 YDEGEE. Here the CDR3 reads CASSLRRNYGYTF. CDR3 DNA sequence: TGTGCCAGCAGCTTACGGAGAAACTATGGCTACACCTTC.

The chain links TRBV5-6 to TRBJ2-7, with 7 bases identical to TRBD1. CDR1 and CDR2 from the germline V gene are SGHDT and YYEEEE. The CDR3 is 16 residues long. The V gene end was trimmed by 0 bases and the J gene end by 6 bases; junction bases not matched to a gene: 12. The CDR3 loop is CASSLAVGLTGREQYF. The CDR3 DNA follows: TGTGCCAGCAGCTTGGCCGTGGGGTTGACAGGGCGCGAGCAGTACTTC.

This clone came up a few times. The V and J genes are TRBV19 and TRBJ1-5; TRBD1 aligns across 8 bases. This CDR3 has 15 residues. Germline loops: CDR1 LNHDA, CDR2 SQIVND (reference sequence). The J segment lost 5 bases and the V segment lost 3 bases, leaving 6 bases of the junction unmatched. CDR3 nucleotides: TGTGCCAGTAGTATTGACAGGGGACCTTATCAGCCCCAGCATTTT. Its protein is CASSIDRGPYQPQHF.

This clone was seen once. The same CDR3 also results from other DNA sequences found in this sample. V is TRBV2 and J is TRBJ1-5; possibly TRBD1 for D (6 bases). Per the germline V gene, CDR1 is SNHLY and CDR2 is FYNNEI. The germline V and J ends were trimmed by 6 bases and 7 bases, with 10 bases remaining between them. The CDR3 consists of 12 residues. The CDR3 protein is CASSLQGQPQHF. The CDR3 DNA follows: TGTGCCAGCAGCTTACAGGGCCAGCCCCAGCATTTT.

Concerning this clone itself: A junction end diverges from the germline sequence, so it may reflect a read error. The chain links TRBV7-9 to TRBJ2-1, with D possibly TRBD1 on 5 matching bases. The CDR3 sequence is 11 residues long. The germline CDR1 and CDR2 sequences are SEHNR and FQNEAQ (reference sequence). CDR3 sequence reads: CASSLERIGVF. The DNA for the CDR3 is TGTGCCAGCAGCTTAGAACGGATAGGGGTCTTC.

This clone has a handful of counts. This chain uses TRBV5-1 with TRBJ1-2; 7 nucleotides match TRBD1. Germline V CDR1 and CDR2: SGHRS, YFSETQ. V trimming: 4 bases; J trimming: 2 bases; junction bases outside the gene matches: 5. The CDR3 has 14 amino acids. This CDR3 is CASSAQGFNYGYTF. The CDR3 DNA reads TGCGCCAGCAGCGCACAGGGGTTCAACTATGGCTACACCTTC.

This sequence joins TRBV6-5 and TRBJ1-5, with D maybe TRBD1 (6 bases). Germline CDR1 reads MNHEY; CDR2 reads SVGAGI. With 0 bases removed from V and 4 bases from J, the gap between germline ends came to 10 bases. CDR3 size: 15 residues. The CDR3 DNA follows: TGTGCCAGCAGTTACTCGGCAAGGGGGAATCAGCCCCAGCATTTT. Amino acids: CASSYSARGNQPQHF.

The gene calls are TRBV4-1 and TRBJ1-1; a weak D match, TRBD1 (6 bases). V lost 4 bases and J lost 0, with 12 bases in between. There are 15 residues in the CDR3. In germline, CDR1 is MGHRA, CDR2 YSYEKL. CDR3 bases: TGCGCCAGCAGCCGGTGGACAGACCTGAACACTGAAGCTTTCTTT. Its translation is CASSRWTDLNTEAFF.

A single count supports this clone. CDR3 in amino acids: CAWSHRARQPQHF. CDR3 DNA sequence: TGTGCCTGGAGTCACAGGGCACGTCAGCCCCAGCATTTT. The V gene is TRBV30, the J gene TRBJ1-5; tentatively, D is TRBD1 (6 bases). CDR1 is GTSNPN and CDR2 is SVGIG in the germline V gene (reference sequence). V was pared by 2 bases and J by 6 bases, with 11 bases between. The CDR3 has 13 amino acids. Using reference TRBV30 and TRBJ1-5 for the parts outside the CDR3, the full variable domain is SQTIHQWPATLVQPVGSPLSLECTVEGTSNPNLYWYRQAAGRGLQLLFYSVGIGQISSEVPQNLSASRPQDRQFILSSKKLLLSDSGFYLCAWSHRARQPQHFGDGTRLSIL.

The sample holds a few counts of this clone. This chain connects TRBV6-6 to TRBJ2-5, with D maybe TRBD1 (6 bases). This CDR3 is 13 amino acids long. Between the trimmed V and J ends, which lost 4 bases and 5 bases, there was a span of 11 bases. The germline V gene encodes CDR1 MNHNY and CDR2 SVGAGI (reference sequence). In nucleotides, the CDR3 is TGTGCCAGCAGTTCAGGGGATGGGGAGACCCAGTACTTC. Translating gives CASSSGDGETQYF.

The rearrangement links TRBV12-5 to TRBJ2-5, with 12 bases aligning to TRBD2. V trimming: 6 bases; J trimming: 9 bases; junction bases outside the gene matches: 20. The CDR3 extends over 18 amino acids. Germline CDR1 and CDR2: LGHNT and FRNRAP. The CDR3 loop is CASGSSGGAVVGQGAQYF. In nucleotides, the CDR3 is TGTGCTAGTGGATCTAGCGGGGGGGCGGTCGTTGGGCAAGGGGCCCAGTACTTC.

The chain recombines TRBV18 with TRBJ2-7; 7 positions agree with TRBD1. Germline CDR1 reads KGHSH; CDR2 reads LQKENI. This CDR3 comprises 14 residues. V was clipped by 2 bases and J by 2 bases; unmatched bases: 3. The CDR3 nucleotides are TGTGCCAGCTCACCAGACAGGGTACCCTACGAGCAGTACTTC. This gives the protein CASSPDRVPYEQYF.

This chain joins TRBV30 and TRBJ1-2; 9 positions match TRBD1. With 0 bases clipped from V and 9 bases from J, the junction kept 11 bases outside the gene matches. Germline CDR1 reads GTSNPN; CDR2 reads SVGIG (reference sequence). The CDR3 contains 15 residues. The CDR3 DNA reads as TGTGCCTGGAGTGTACTTATATCGGGACAGGGTAGCTACACCTTC. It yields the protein CAWSVLISGQGSYTF.

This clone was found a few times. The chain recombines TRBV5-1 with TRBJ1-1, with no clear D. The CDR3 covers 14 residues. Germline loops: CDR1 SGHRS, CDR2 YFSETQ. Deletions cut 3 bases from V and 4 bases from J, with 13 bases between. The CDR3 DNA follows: TGCGCCAGCAGCTCCCAAGAGGCGAGCACTGAAGCTTTCTTT. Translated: CASSSQEASTEAFF.

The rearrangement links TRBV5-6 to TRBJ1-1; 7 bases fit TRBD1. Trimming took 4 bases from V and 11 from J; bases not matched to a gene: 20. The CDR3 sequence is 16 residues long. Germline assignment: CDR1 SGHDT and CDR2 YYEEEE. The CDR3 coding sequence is TGTGCCAGCAGCCTCCGGACAGGTCGAGGGACCCGCGGGGCTTTCTTT. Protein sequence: CASSLRTGRGTRGAFF.